The T cell receptor (beta chain) under discussion was sequenced for a study of cytomegalovirus exposure and HLA in healthy donors. Findings of the study overall: Common viral pathogens (according to a later analysis) appeared linked to several of the most significant clusters. Solely CMV serostatus was available to characterize immune exposure. A later analysis found most CMV-associated TCR beta chains apparently HLA-restricted. In a later analysis, TCR beta V- and J-gene trimming was associated with a missense DCLRE1C variant.

Primers included in the PCR were 60 Vbeta and 13 Jbeta primers. Profiling relied on immunoSEQ multiplex PCR, and the TCRdb table lists in-frame clones only, not all of them. The sample records about 160,000 clones, about 65% being singletons. About this clone itself: Its matching antigen is unknown.

Germline CDR1 and CDR2: SGHTA and FQGNSA. V lost 5 bases and J lost 3; bases outside the gene matches: 10. CDR3 size: 16 residues. Sequencing used PBMCs. This clonotype originated in a man aged 35-49 years in good health and CMV-seropositive. V usage is TRBV7-2 and J usage is TRBJ1-2, with 9 bases identical to TRBD1. The CDR3 nucleotides are TGTGCCAGCAGCCTTGGGGGACAGGGATCTGACTATGGCTACACCTTC. Translation gives CASSLGGQGSDYGYTF.